Presented here are 9 T cell receptor beta chains from one specimen sequenced in a study of blood T cell repertoires in COVID-19. Sequenced by immunoSEQ multiplex PCR; TCRdb stores in-frame clones only, minus some. The sample includes 120,000 to 150,000 clones, roughly 84% of them seen just once. The sequencing input was PBMCs or T cells enriched from blood (not recorded which). The source of these receptors is a woman between 50 and 59 years old who had been exposed to COVID-19.

The CDR3 loop is CASSADRSNQPQHF. Here the CDR3 DNA reads TGTGCCAGCAGTGCGGACAGATCTAACCAGCCCCAGCATTTT. The V call is TRBV2, the J call TRBJ1-5; TRBD1 is a possible D gene (6 bases). The germline gives CDR1 SNHLY, CDR2 FYNNEI. CDR3 length: 14 amino acids. Trimming removed 4 bases from V and 7 bases from J, with 14 bases in between.

This chain connects TRBV15 to TRBJ2-7; 9 bases fit TRBD1. Germline V gives CDR1 LNHNV, CDR2 YYDKDF (reference sequence). The V and J ends lost 0 bases and 4 bases, in that order; junction bases with no gene match: 7. The length of the CDR3 is 16 residues. CDR3 nucleotide sequence: TGTGCCACCAGCAGAGATCTCGGGACAGGGTTTTACGAGCAGTACTTC. This codes for CATSRDLGTGFYEQYF.

This chain links TRBV29-1 with TRBJ2-5; a weak D match, TRBD2 (5 bases). V gave up 5 bases and J gave up 5 bases, with 9 bases separating them. The germline CDR1 and CDR2 sequences are SQVTM and ANQGSEA. This CDR3 region has 11 residues. CDR3 nucleotide sequence: TGCAGCGTTAACCCGGGGGAGACCCAGTACTTC. Translated, it gives CSVNPGETQYF.

This clone was recorded a few times. CDR3 sequence (DNA): TGTGCCAGCAGCCCGCATGGGACAGGGTATCAGCCCCAGCATTTT. Its translation is CASSPHGTGYQPQHF. The chain joins TRBV7-9 to TRBJ1-5; 9 bases are a match to TRBD1. V shed 5 bases, J shed 5 bases, and the junction held 7 bases outside the gene matches. There are 15 residues in the CDR3. The germline CDR1 and CDR2 sequences are SEHNR and FQNEAQ (reference sequence).

The chain recombines TRBV3-1 (or the pseudogene TRBV3-2) with TRBJ2-4; a weak D match, TRBD2 (6 bases). The CDR3 consists of 12 residues. Germline V gene lookup returns CDR1 LGHDT and CDR2 YNNKEL (reference sequence). Deletions cut 1 base from V and 8 bases from J, with 6 bases between. CDR3 protein: CASSQGRDIQYF. The DNA for the CDR3 is TGTGCCAGCAGCCAAGGGAGGGACATTCAGTACTTC.

V and J are TRBV3-1 (or the pseudogene TRBV3-2) and TRBJ1-2, with D perhaps TRBD1 (6 bases). Deletions cut 1 base from V and 4 bases from J, with 7 bases between. The CDR3 runs to 13 residues. Per the germline V gene, CDR1 is LGHDT and CDR2 is YNNKEL (reference sequence). In nucleotides, the CDR3 is TGTGCCAGCAGCCAAGCAGGGGCCTATGGCTACACCTTC. Its translation: CASSQAGAYGYTF.

The rearrangement joins TRBV7-9 to TRBJ2-3; D remains unclear. Germline V gene lookup returns CDR1 SEHNR and CDR2 FQNEAQ (reference sequence). Trimming removed 2 bases from V and 4 bases from J, with 4 bases in between. The CDR3 spans 12 residues. CDR3 protein: CASSLSSDTQYF. CDR3 in DNA: TGTGCCAGCAGCTTATCCTCAGATACGCAGTATTTT.

The table lists this clone with a count of one. The genes are TRBV9 and TRBJ1-3, with D possibly being TRBD1 (6 bases). Trimming left V 0 bases short and J 4 bases short, with 17 bases between. The CDR3 has 17 residues. The germline CDR1 and CDR2 sequences are SGDLS and YYNGEE. The CDR3 DNA reads TGTGCCAGCAGCGTAGCCCCCTCAGGGGTGTTGGGAAACACCATATATTTT. This translates into CASSVAPSGVLGNTIYF.

This chain connects TRBV19 to TRBJ2-7; perhaps TRBD2 as D (6 bases). Germline V CDR1 and CDR2: LNHDA, SQIVND (reference sequence). Trimming cost V 3 bases and J 7 bases, with 19 bases left between them. The CDR3 is made up of 15 amino acids. CDR3 in DNA: TGTGCCAGTAGTATTGGTACAGGAAGGGCGGGAGAGCAGTACTTC. Protein product: CASSIGTGRAGEQYF.